This TCR beta chain was sequenced in a study of blood T cell repertoires in COVID-19. Trimming shortened V by 1 base and J by 1 base, and 7 bases separated the two germline ends. This CDR3 spans 15 amino acids. Germline assignment: CDR1 LGHDT and CDR2 YNNKEL (reference sequence). Source study methods: Reference gene primer amplification gave nucleated cell count estimates. Clones were read by immunoSEQ multiplex PCR, and TCRdb kept only the in-frame ones, dropping some. Clone size and V and J calls were adopted from that table, with D and trimming inferred from the DNA. The profile covers roughly 330,000 clones, with roughly 88% appearing a single time and 5% taken by the ten largest. Cohort 3 donors were reported recovered after two negative PCRs, clearance, or symptom resolution.

Sequencing was carried out using PBMCs or T cells enriched from blood (not recorded which). The receptor's source is a man aged 25-45 years who had recovered from COVID-19. This sequence joins TRBV3-1 (or the pseudogene TRBV3-2) and TRBJ2-2; no reliable D call. In DNA, the CDR3 is TGTGCCAGCAGCCAAGTCGTCTGGAACACCGGGGAGCTGTTTTTT. It translates to CASSQVVWNTGELFF.